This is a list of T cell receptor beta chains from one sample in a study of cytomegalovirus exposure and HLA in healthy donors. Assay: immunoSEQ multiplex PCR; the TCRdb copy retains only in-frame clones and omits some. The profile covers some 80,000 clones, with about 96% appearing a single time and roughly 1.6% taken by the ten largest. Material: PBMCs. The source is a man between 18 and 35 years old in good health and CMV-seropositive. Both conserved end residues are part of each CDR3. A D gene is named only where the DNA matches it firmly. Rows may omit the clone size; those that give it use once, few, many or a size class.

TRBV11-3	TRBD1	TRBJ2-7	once	CASSLSDGQGAYEQYF	TGTGCCAGCAGCTTGAGCGACGGACAGGGGGCCTACGAGCAGTACTTC
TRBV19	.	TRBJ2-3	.	CASRTSERSATDTQYF	TGTGCCAGTAGGACCTCGGAGCGGTCTGCCACAGATACGCAGTATTTT
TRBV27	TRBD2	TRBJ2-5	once	CASSSASGRVKTQYF	TGTGCCAGCAGTTCGGCTAGCGGGAGGGTGAAGACCCAGTACTTC
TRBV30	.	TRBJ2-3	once	CAWRAPSGDTQYF	TGTGCCTGGAGGGCACCATCGGGGGATACGCAGTATTTT
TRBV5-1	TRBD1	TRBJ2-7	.	CASSLVTGVFYEQYF	TGCGCCAGCAGCTTGGTGACAGGGGTCTTCTACGAGCAGTACTTC
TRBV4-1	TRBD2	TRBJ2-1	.	CASSPRAGADEQFF	TGCGCCAGCAGTCCACGAGCGGGAGCGGATGAGCAGTTCTTC
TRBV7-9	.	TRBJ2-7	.	CASSPTEGGNSYEQYF	TGTGCCAGCAGCCCCACTGAGGGGGGGAACTCCTACGAGCAGTACTTC
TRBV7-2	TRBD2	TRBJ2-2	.	CASSLRNAGARTGELFF	TGTGCCAGCAGCCTTAGGAACGCGGGAGCGCGGACCGGGGAGCTGTTTTTT
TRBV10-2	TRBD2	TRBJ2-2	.	CASSDLAVNTGELFF	TGCGCCAGCAGTGATCTAGCGGTGAACACCGGGGAGCTGTTTTTT
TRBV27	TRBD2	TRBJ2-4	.	CASSPGMGGSLAKNIQYF	TGTGCCAGCAGTCCGGGGATGGGGGGGTCACTAGCCAAAAACATTCAGTACTTC
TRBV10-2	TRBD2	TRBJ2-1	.	CASSEGTSGKNEQFF	TGCGCCAGCAGTGAGGGGACTAGCGGGAAGAATGAGCAGTTCTTC
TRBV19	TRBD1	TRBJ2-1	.	CASSSRQGGKNEQFF	TGTGCCAGTAGTTCTCGACAGGGGGGTAAGAATGAGCAGTTCTTC
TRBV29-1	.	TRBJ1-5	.	CSVEVSLGQPQHF	TGCAGCGTTGAGGTTTCCCTAGGTCAGCCCCAGCATTTT
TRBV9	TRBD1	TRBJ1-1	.	CASSSQGRATEAFF	TGTGCCAGCAGCTCACAGGGGCGGGCCACTGAAGCTTTCTTT
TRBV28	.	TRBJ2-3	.	CASSLNRVPDTQYF	TGTGCCAGCAGCCTTAACAGGGTCCCGGATACGCAGTATTTT
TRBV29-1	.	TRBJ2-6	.	CSAMGGSGANVLTF	TGCAGCGCGATGGGGGGAAGTGGGGCCAACGTCCTGACTTTC
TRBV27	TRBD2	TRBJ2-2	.	CASSSGTIPNTGELFF	TGTGCCAGCAGTTCCGGGACTATCCCTAACACCGGGGAGCTGTTTTTT
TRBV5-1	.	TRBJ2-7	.	CASSLETGGGAYEQYF	TGCGCCAGCAGCTTGGAAACTGGCGGAGGGGCCTACGAGCAGTACTTC
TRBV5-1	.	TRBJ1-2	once	CASSLGPGSVGGYTF	TGCGCCAGCAGCTTGGGGCCAGGAAGTGTCGGTGGCTACACCTTC
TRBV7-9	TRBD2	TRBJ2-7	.	CATVAGGPPSEQYF	TGTGCCACCGTAGCGGGAGGACCCCCGAGCGAGCAGTACTTC
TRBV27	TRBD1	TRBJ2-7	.	CASSSWDRVGYEQYF	TGTGCCAGCAGTTCGTGGGACAGAGTCGGCTACGAGCAGTACTTC
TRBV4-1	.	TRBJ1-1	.	CASSQVNRNTEAFF	TGCGCCAGCAGCCAAGTCAACAGGAACACTGAAGCTTTCTTT
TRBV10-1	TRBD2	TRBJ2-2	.	CASSGTSGRGNTGELFF	TGCGCCAGCAGTGGGACTAGCGGGAGGGGGAACACCGGGGAGCTGTTTTTT
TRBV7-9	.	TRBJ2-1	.	CASSLYLGKANNEQFF	TGTGCCAGCAGCTTATATCTGGGCAAGGCTAACAATGAGCAGTTCTTC
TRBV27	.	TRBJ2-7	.	CASSQGYEQYF	TGTGCCAGCAGCCAGGGATACGAGCAGTACTTC
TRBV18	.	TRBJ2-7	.	CASSPKQGREQYF	TGTGCCAGCTCACCCAAACAGGGCCGTGAGCAGTACTTC
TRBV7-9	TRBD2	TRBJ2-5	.	CASSRTAGVSGETQYF	TGTGCCAGCAGCAGAACCGCGGGGGTATCGGGAGAGACCCAGTACTTC
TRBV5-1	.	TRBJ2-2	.	CASRPGTLTGELFF	TGCGCCAGCAGACCCGGGACTCTGACCGGGGAGCTGTTTTTT
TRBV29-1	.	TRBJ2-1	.	CSVALDLSGEQFF	TGCAGCGTTGCCCTGGACTTATCGGGTGAGCAGTTCTTC